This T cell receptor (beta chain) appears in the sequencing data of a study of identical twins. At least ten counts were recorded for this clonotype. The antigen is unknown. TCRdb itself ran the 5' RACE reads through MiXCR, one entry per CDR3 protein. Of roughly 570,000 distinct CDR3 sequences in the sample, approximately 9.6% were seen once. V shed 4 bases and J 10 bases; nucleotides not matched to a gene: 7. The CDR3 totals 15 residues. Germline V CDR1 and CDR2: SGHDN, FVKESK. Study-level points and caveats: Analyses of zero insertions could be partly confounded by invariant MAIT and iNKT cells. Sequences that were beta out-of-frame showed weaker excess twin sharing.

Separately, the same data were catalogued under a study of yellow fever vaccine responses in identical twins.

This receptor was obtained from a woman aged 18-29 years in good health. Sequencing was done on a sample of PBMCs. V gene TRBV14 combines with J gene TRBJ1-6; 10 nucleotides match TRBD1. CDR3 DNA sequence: TGTGCCAGCAGCCCCCGGACAGGGGGGGAATCACCCCTCCACTTT. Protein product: CASSPRTGGESPLHF.